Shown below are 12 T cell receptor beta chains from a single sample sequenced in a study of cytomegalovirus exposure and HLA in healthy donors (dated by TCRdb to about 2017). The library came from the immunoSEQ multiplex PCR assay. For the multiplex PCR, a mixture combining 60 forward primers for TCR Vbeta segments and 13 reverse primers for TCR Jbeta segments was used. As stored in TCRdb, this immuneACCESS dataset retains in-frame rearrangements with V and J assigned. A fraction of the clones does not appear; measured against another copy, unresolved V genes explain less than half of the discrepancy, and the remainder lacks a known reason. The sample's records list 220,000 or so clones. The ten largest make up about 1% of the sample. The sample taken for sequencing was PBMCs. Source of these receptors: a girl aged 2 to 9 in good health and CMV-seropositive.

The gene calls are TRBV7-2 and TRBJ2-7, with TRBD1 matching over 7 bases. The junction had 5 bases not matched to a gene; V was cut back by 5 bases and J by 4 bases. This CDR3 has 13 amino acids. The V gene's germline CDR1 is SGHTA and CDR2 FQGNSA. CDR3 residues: CASSKQGPYEQYF. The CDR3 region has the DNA TGTGCCAGCAGCAAACAGGGGCCGTACGAGCAGTACTTC.

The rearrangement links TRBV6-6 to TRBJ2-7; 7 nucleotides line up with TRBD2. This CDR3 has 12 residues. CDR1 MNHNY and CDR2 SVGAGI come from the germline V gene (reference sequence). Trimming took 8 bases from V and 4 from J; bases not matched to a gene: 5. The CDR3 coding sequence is TGTGCCAGCGCGGGCGGGAGATACGAGCAGTACTTC. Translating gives CASAGGRYEQYF.

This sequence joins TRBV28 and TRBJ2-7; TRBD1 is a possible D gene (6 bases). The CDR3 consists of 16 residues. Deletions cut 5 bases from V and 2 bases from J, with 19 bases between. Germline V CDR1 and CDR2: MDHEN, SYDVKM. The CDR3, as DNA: TGTGCCAGCAGTCCGACACCGCAAGGGACAACCTACGAGCAGTACTTC. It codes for CASSPTPQGTTYEQYF.

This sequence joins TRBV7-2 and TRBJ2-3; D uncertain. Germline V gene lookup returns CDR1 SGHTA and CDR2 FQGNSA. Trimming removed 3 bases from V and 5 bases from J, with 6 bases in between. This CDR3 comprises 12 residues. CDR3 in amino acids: CASSFLGDTQYF. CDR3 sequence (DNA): TGTGCCAGCAGCTTCCTAGGAGATACGCAGTATTTT.

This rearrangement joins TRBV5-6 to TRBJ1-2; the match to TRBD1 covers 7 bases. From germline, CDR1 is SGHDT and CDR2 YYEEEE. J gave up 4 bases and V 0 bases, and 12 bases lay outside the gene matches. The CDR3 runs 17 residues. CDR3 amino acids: CASSLVGFGRGIYGYTF. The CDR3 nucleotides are TGTGCCAGCAGCTTGGTTGGGTTCGGCAGGGGGATCTATGGCTACACCTTC. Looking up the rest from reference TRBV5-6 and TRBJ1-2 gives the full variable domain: DAGVTQSPTHLIKTRGQQVTLRCSPKSGHDTVSWYQQALGQGPQFIFQYYEEEERQRGNFPDRFSGHQFPNYSSELNVNALLLGDSALYLCASSLVGFGRGIYGYTFGSGTRLTVV.

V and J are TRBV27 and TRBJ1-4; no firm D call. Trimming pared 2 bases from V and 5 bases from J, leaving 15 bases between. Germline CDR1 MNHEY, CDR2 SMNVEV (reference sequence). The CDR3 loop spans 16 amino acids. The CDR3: CASSLRPSSMNEKLFF. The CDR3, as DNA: TGTGCCAGCAGTTTACGTCCATCGAGTATGAATGAAAAACTGTTTTTT.

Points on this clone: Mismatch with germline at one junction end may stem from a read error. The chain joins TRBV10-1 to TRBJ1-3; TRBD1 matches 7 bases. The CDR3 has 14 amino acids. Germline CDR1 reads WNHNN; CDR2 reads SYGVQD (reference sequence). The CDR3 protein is CASSETGDGDTIYF. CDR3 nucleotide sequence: TGCGCCAGCAGTGAGACAGGGGATGGAGACACCATATATTTT.

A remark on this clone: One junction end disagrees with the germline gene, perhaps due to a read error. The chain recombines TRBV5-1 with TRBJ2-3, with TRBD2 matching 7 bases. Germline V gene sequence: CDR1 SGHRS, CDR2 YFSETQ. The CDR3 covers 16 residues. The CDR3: CAGSLGSGTTTDTQYF. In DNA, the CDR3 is TGCGCCGGCAGCTTAGGAAGCGGGACGACAACAGATACGCAGTATTTT.

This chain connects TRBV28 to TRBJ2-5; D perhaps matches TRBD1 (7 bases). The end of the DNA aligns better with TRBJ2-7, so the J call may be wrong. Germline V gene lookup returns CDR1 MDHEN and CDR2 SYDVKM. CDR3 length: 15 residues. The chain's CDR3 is CASSESGGSSYEQYF. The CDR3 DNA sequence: TGTGCCAGCAGTGAATCAGGGGGGAGCTCCTACGAGCAGTACTTC.

Written as DNA, the CDR3 is TGTGCCAGCAGTTTCGATAGCGGGGCCTACGAGCAGTACTTC. This translates into CASSFDSGAYEQYF. The rearrangement uses TRBV27 and TRBJ2-7, with 8 bases matching TRBD2. Germline lookup yields CDR1 MNHEY and CDR2 SMNVEV (reference sequence). J was trimmed by 2 bases and V by 3 bases; bases with no gene match: 3. This CDR3 has 14 amino acids.

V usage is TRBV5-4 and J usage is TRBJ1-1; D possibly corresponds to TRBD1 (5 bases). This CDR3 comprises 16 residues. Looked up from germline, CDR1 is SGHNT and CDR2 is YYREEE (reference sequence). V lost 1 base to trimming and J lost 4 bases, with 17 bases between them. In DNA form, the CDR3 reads TGTGCCAGCAGCTTGCGTAGGCAGGGAGGGTTCACTGAAGCTTTCTTT. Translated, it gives CASSLRRQGGFTEAFF.

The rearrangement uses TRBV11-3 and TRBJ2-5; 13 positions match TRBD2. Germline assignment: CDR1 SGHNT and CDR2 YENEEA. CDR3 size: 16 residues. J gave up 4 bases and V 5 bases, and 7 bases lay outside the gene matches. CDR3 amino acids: CASSLRLAGGRETQYF. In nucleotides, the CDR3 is TGTGCCAGCAGCCTTCGACTAGCGGGAGGACGAGAGACCCAGTACTTC.